The 24 T cell receptor beta chains listed next were all sequenced from one sample in a study of T cell changes during pregnancy in multiple sclerosis. Measured with immunoSEQ multiplex PCR; TCRdb has only the in-frame clones, and not every one. In the table there are under 130,000 clones, just over 90% of which are singletons. Sequenced material: peripheral blood, taken after pregnancy. The source is a female donor with multiple sclerosis, enrolled in a pregnancy study.

The rearrangement links TRBV20-1 to TRBJ2-3; no reliable D call. Germline assignment: CDR1 DFQATT and CDR2 SNEGSKA (reference sequence). V gave up 6 bases and J gave up 14 bases, with 18 bases separating them. This CDR3 is 11 amino acids long. The CDR3 region is CSASEVSGGYF. In DNA form, the CDR3 reads TGCAGTGCGAGCGAAGTTTCGGGTGGGTATTTT.

V gene TRBV6-5 combines with J gene TRBJ2-3; a weak D match, TRBD2 (5 bases). The length of the CDR3 is 16 residues. Trimming took off 0 bases at V and 1 base at J, with 11 bases between the two ends. Germline-derived CDR1 and CDR2 are MNHEY and SVGAGI. CDR3 residues: CASSYSSVEGTDTQYF. The CDR3 DNA is TGTGCCAGCAGTTACTCGAGCGTGGAGGGCACAGATACGCAGTATTTT.

This chain uses TRBV20-1 with TRBJ2-5; 7 nucleotides line up with TRBD2. Germline values: CDR1 DFQATT, CDR2 SNEGSKA (reference sequence). V lost 7 bases and J lost 3; bases outside the gene matches: 2. The CDR3 covers 11 residues. The CDR3 here is CSVAGEETQYF. The CDR3 region has the DNA TGCAGTGTCGCGGGAGAAGAGACCCAGTACTTC.

The J gene is TRBJ2-7, the V gene TRBV28; the match to TRBD2 covers 10 bases. Germline trimming cut 3 bases from V and 1 base from J; bases unmatched to any gene: 6. Germline CDR1 MDHEN, CDR2 SYDVKM. The CDR3 spans 16 residues. The chain's CDR3 is CASSFSLAGLSYEQYF. The CDR3 coding sequence is TGTGCCAGCAGTTTTTCACTAGCGGGGCTGTCCTACGAGCAGTACTTC.

The V and J genes are TRBV6-5 and TRBJ2-7; 12 bases fit TRBD2. V gave up 4 bases and J gave up 7 bases; unmatched junction bases: 8. This CDR3 is built from 15 residues. Looked up from germline, CDR1 is MNHEY and CDR2 is SVGAGI. The CDR3 loop is CASSLTTSGGLEQYF. DNA of the CDR3: TGTGCCAGCAGTTTGACGACTAGCGGGGGTCTAGAGCAGTACTTC.

The genes are TRBV25-1 and TRBJ1-1; possible D gene TRBD1, 5 bases. The V end lost 3 bases, the J end lost 0 bases, and 8 bases lay between the germline ends. Germline lookup yields CDR1 MGHDK and CDR2 SYGVNS. The CDR3 is 14 amino acids. This CDR3 reads CASSDWGMNTEAFF. The CDR3, as DNA: TGTGCCAGCAGTGATTGGGGCATGAACACTGAAGCTTTCTTT.

J is TRBJ1-6 and V is TRBV10-3, with D unresolved. Germline values: CDR1 ENHRY, CDR2 SYGVKD. The CDR3 extends over 15 amino acids. Deletions cut 5 bases from V and 8 bases from J, with 16 bases between. The CDR3 is CAISSNGVFDSPLHF. For the CDR3, the DNA is TGTGCCATCAGTTCAAACGGGGTCTTTGATTCACCCCTCCACTTT.

This clone was detected only a few times. V gene TRBV27 combines with J gene TRBJ1-3; D call uncertain. CDR1 is MNHEY and CDR2 is SMNVEV in the germline V gene (reference sequence). V lost 0 bases, J lost 4 bases, and 10 bases lay in between. The CDR3 length is 15 residues. CDR3 nucleotide sequence: TGTGCCAGCAGTTTATCGCCAACTGAAGGAAACACCATATATTTT. Translating gives CASSLSPTEGNTIYF.

The chain combines TRBV11-1 with TRBJ2-1; 9 bases are shared with TRBD2. The CDR3 spans 15 residues. V lost 4 bases to trimming and J lost 4 bases; unmatched junction nucleotides: 5. Germline lookup yields CDR1 SGHAT and CDR2 FQDESV (reference sequence). The CDR3 DNA reads as TGTGCCAGCAGCTCCGGACTAGCGTTTTACAATGAGCAGTTCTTC. Amino acids: CASSSGLAFYNEQFF.

This chain joins TRBV7-8 and TRBJ1-5; possible D gene TRBD1, 5 bases. Trimming pared 0 bases from V and 7 bases from J, leaving 13 bases between. Germline loops: CDR1 SGHVS, CDR2 FQNEAQ. This CDR3 has 15 amino acids. CDR3 in amino acids: CASSLASDRNQPQHF. DNA for the CDR3: TGTGCCAGCAGCTTAGCCTCAGACAGAAACCAGCCCCAGCATTTT.

V is TRBV27 and J is TRBJ2-5; TRBD2 matches at 8 bases. The CDR3 totals 15 residues. Germline loops: CDR1 MNHEY, CDR2 SMNVEV (reference sequence). Trimming cost V 2 bases and J 5 bases; bases outside gene matches: 7. The CDR3 loop is CASSLGAGVGETQYF. DNA of the CDR3: TGTGCCAGCAGTTTAGGAGCGGGGGTAGGGGAGACCCAGTACTTC.

The chain carries TRBV19 and TRBJ1-3; no clear D gene. Trimming took 0 bases from V and 0 from J, leaving 6 bases between them. Germline CDR1 and CDR2: LNHDA and SQIVND (reference sequence). This CDR3 region has 15 residues. For the CDR3, the DNA is TGTGCCAGTAGTATAGACAGTCGCTCTGGAAACACCATATATTTT. Encoded protein: CASSIDSRSGNTIYF.

The chain carries TRBV19 and TRBJ1-2; 7 bases line up with TRBD1. Per germline, CDR1 LNHDA and CDR2 SQIVND (reference sequence). The CDR3 is made up of 16 amino acids. Trimming at V came to 4 bases and at J to 0 bases, leaving 8 bases not matched to a gene. The CDR3 nucleotides read TGTGCCAGTAGTAGGCAAAGACAGGGAACTAACTATGGCTACACCTTC. Amino acids: CASSRQRQGTNYGYTF.

The DNA of the CDR3 is TGTGCCAGCAGCTTGGAGTTCCCCGGGACAGGGATGAGCTATGGCTACACCTTC. Translation: CASSLEFPGTGMSYGYTF. The chain is built from TRBV5-4 and TRBJ1-2, with 9 bases aligning to TRBD1. The V gene's germline CDR1 is SGHNT and CDR2 YYREEE (reference sequence). J was trimmed by 4 bases and V by 0 bases; bases with no gene match: 13. The CDR3 loop spans 18 amino acids.

The V gene is TRBV5-4, the J gene TRBJ1-3, with D possibly being TRBD1 (6 bases). The CDR3 is made up of 14 amino acids. The germline CDR1 and CDR2 sequences are SGHNT and YYREEE (reference sequence). V was clipped by 1 base and J by 8 bases, with 13 bases between them. This CDR3 reads CASSLRHREDTIYF. CDR3 DNA: TGTGCCAGCAGCTTGCGGCACAGGGAAGACACCATATATTTT.

The chain carries TRBV11-2 and TRBJ2-1, with a tentative D call TRBD2 (7 bases). Germline V gene data show CDR1 as SGHAT and CDR2 as FQNNGV. The CDR3 runs to 13 residues. Trimming pared 1 base from V and 15 bases from J, leaving 16 bases between. The CDR3 sequence is CASSLGFGGRGFF. The DNA of the CDR3 is TGTGCCAGCAGCTTAGGGTTCGGGGGGCGAGGGTTCTTC.

The chain uses TRBV18 and TRBJ1-2, with D maybe TRBD1 (6 bases). Trimming took 3 bases from V and 4 from J, leaving 9 bases between them. This CDR3 comprises 13 residues. Germline values: CDR1 KGHSH, CDR2 LQKENI. The CDR3 DNA is TGTGCCAGCTCACCGGAACAGGGCTATGGCTACACCTTC. Protein sequence: CASSPEQGYGYTF. The full variable domain, with the rest looked up from reference TRBV18 and TRBJ1-2, is NAGVMQNPRHLVRRRGQEARLRCSPMKGHSHVYWYRQLPEEGLKFMVYLQKENIIDESGMPKERFSAEFPKEGPSILRIQQVVRGDSAAYFCASSPEQGYGYTFGSGTRLTVV.

This chain joins TRBV9 and TRBJ1-3; D not resolved. Per the germline V gene, CDR1 is SGDLS and CDR2 is YYNGEE. V lost 0 bases, J lost 2 bases, and 9 bases lay in between. This CDR3 is built from 15 residues. This CDR3 reads CASSVDGRTGNTIYF. Here the CDR3 DNA reads TGTGCCAGCAGCGTAGACGGTCGCACTGGAAACACCATATATTTT. Based on the CDR3 plus reference TRBV9 and TRBJ1-3, the full variable domain is DSGVTQTPKHLITATGQRVTLRCSPRSGDLSVYWYQQSLDQGLQFLIQYYNGEERAKGNILERFSAQQFPDLHSELNLSSLELGDSALYFCASSVDGRTGNTIYFGEGSWLTVV.

V and J are TRBV5-1 and TRBJ1-1; D may be TRBD1 (5 bases). The CDR3 consists of 12 residues. Germline assignment: CDR1 SGHRS and CDR2 YFSETQ. V dropped 4 bases and J dropped 10 bases, with 14 bases sitting between them. The CDR3 loop is CASSGTGTAAFF. In DNA, the CDR3 is TGCGCCAGCAGCGGAACAGGTACCGCAGCTTTCTTT.

J is TRBJ2-7 and V is TRBV6-4, with D tentatively TRBD2 (5 bases). This CDR3 is 14 amino acids long. Germline-derived CDR1 and CDR2 are MRHNA and SNTAGT. Trimming took 2 bases from V and 3 from J, leaving 11 bases between them. CDR3 residues: CASSDEGWIYEQYF. The CDR3 DNA is TGTGCCAGCAGTGACGAGGGTTGGATCTACGAGCAGTACTTC.

The V call is TRBV6-6, the J call TRBJ1-2, with a possible D match to TRBD1 (5 bases). Deletions cut 6 bases from V and 3 bases from J, with 17 bases between. CDR3 length: 15 residues. Germline loops: CDR1 MNHNY, CDR2 SVGAGI (reference sequence). The CDR3 DNA reads as TGTGCCAGCAGCCTACCCAGGCGGGGCGACTATGGCTACACCTTC. It specifies CASSLPRRGDYGYTF.

The V gene is TRBV7-3, the J gene TRBJ1-1; 9 positions agree with TRBD1. V was clipped by 5 bases and J by 5 bases; unmatched bases: 6. Germline CDR1 is SGHTA and CDR2 is FQGTGA. CDR3 size: 14 residues. The DNA for the CDR3 is TGTGCCAGCAGCGGGACAGGGTCGGTAACTGAAGCTTTCTTT. It codes for CASSGTGSVTEAFF.

The CDR3 DNA reads as TGTGCCAGCCGGACAGGGATAAGCGAGCAGTACTTC. Translating it yields CASRTGISEQYF. The V and J genes are TRBV27 and TRBJ2-7; 8 bases agree with TRBD1. Germline assignment: CDR1 MNHEY and CDR2 SMNVEV (reference sequence). This CDR3 has 12 amino acids. The J segment lost 6 bases and the V segment lost 8 bases, leaving 6 bases of the junction unmatched.

The chain joins TRBV5-1 to TRBJ1-1, with 9 nucleotides matching TRBD1. There are 13 residues in the CDR3. Germline V lookup: CDR1 SGHRS, CDR2 YFSETQ. V lost 7 bases and J lost 3; bases outside the gene matches: 4. CDR3 nucleotide sequence: TGCGCCAGCGGAAGGACAGGGGACACTGAAGCTTTCTTT. Translation gives CASGRTGDTEAFF.